These T cell receptor beta chains were read from a single sample in a study of T cell clones after liver transplantation. The protocol was immunoSEQ multiplex PCR, while the TCRdb copy is restricted to in-frame clones and leaves out a portion. There are tens of thousands of clones in the sample; 60% to 80% occur only once, and around 9.7% lies in the top ten. This specimen was CD4+ T cells from blood, taken at the 22-month timepoint. These receptors were collected from a human patient who received a liver transplant. Some T cells may originate from the graft donor. Each CDR3 is given with its conserved first and last residue. The order of the fields is clone size, D gene, J gene, V gene, CDR3 protein, CDR3 DNA. The D gene is left open where the match is weak. Part of the rows lack a size; the others show once, few, many or a class for expanded clones.

clone size: few
D gene: -
J gene: TRBJ2-5
V gene: TRBV5-4
CDR3 protein: CASSLGQEQETQYF
CDR3 DNA: TGTGCCAGCAGCTTGGGACAGGAACAAGAGACCCAGTACTTC

clone size: -
D gene: -
J gene: TRBJ1-6
V gene: TRBV28
CDR3 protein: CASRGADNSPLHF
CDR3 DNA: TGTGCCAGCAGGGGCGCGGATAATTCACCCCTCCACTTT

clone size: few
D gene: TRBD1
J gene: TRBJ1-3
V gene: TRBV7-9
CDR3 protein: CASSLRTGENTIYF
CDR3 DNA: TGTGCCAGCAGCTTAAGGACAGGGGAAAACACCATATATTTT

clone size: -
D gene: -
J gene: TRBJ2-1
V gene: TRBV6-1
CDR3 protein: CASSEVAGYNEQFF
CDR3 DNA: TGTGCCAGCAGTGAAGTTGCAGGTTACAATGAGCAGTTCTTC

clone size: -
D gene: -
J gene: TRBJ1-5
V gene: TRBV28
CDR3 protein: CASSFSNQPQHF
CDR3 DNA: TGTGCCAGCAGTTTTAGCAATCAGCCCCAGCATTTT

clone size: -
D gene: -
J gene: TRBJ1-4
V gene: TRBV2
CDR3 protein: CASSAGGVRGKTVF
CDR3 DNA: TGTGCCAGCAGTGCGGGGGGCGTTCGGGGAAAAACTGTTTTT

clone size: -
D gene: -
J gene: TRBJ1-5
V gene: TRBV6-6
CDR3 protein: CASRAGWGEGNQPQHF
CDR3 DNA: TGTGCCAGCAGAGCCGGGTGGGGTGAAGGCAATCAGCCCCAGCATTTT

clone size: few
D gene: -
J gene: TRBJ2-5
V gene: TRBV5-6
CDR3 protein: CASSLDFQETQYF
CDR3 DNA: TGTGCCAGCAGCTTGGACTTCCAAGAGACCCAGTACTTC

clone size: -
D gene: -
J gene: TRBJ2-2
V gene: TRBV2
CDR3 protein: CASRAGQNTGELFF
CDR3 DNA: TGTGCCAGCAGGGCGGGACAGAACACCGGGGAGCTGTTTTTT

clone size: -
D gene: -
J gene: TRBJ1-4
V gene: TRBV28
CDR3 protein: CASSTSTGTETTNEKLFF
CDR3 DNA: TGTGCCAGCAGTACCTCGACCGGGACGGAGACAACTAATGAAAAACTGTTTTTT

clone size: few
D gene: TRBD1
J gene: TRBJ1-5
V gene: TRBV13
CDR3 protein: CASSSAGTGAQPQHF
CDR3 DNA: TGTGCCAGCAGCTCCGCCGGGACAGGGGCGCAGCCCCAGCATTTT

clone size: -
D gene: -
J gene: TRBJ2-1
V gene: TRBV28
CDR3 protein: CASSAPGAGDNEQFF
CDR3 DNA: TGTGCCAGCAGTGCCCCCGGAGCAGGAGACAATGAGCAGTTCTTC

clone size: -
D gene: -
J gene: TRBJ1-2
V gene: TRBV6-1
CDR3 protein: CASSPGRVVYTF
CDR3 DNA: TGTGCCAGCAGCCCGGGACGGGTTGTCTACACCTTC

clone size: -
D gene: -
J gene: TRBJ1-1
V gene: TRBV6-1
CDR3 protein: CASSGDNTEAFF
CDR3 DNA: TGTGCCAGCAGTGGAGACAACACTGAAGCTTTCTTT

clone size: once
D gene: -
J gene: TRBJ2-7
V gene: TRBV28
CDR3 protein: CASSLGGTVSYEQYF
CDR3 DNA: TGTGCCAGCAGTTTAGGGGGGACAGTCTCCTACGAGCAGTACTTC

clone size: -
D gene: -
J gene: TRBJ2-1
V gene: TRBV7-7
CDR3 protein: CASSRRQGAGNEQFF
CDR3 DNA: TGTGCTAGCAGTCGCAGACAGGGTGCGGGGAATGAGCAGTTCTTC

clone size: -
D gene: -
J gene: TRBJ1-1
V gene: TRBV6-6
CDR3 protein: CASTTGGWGTEAFF
CDR3 DNA: TGTGCCAGCACGACGGGGGGTTGGGGCACTGAAGCTTTCTTT

clone size: -
D gene: TRBD1
J gene: TRBJ1-5
V gene: TRBV29-1
CDR3 protein: CSVGGGGNQPQHF
CDR3 DNA: TGCAGCGTTGGAGGGGGCGGCAATCAGCCCCAGCATTTT

clone size: -
D gene: TRBD1
J gene: TRBJ1-2
V gene: TRBV10-3
CDR3 protein: CAISGKTGDGYTF
CDR3 DNA: TGTGCCATCAGTGGCAAGACAGGGGATGGCTACACCTTC

clone size: -
D gene: TRBD1
J gene: TRBJ2-4
V gene: TRBV7-3
CDR3 protein: CASSLGTGDTLAKNIQYF
CDR3 DNA: TGTGCCAGCAGCTTAGGGACAGGGGACACCCTAGCCAAAAACATTCAGTACTTC

clone size: -
D gene: TRBD1
J gene: TRBJ1-4
V gene: TRBV28
CDR3 protein: CASSSAGTGVRNEKLFF
CDR3 DNA: TGTGCCAGCAGTTCCGCCGGGACAGGGGTAAGGAATGAAAAACTGTTTTTT

clone size: -
D gene: -
J gene: TRBJ2-1
V gene: TRBV23-1
CDR3 protein: CASSQGPRDSSYNEQFF
CDR3 DNA: TGCGCCAGCAGTCAAGGGCCCCGCGATAGCTCCTACAATGAGCAGTTCTTC

clone size: -
D gene: TRBD1
J gene: TRBJ1-2
V gene: TRBV5-6
CDR3 protein: CASSLDRGYYGYTF
CDR3 DNA: TGTGCCAGCAGCTTAGACAGGGGCTACTATGGCTACACCTTC

clone size: -
D gene: -
J gene: TRBJ2-1
V gene: TRBV6-6
CDR3 protein: CASSYIEDEQFF
CDR3 DNA: TGTGCCAGCAGTTACATCGAGGATGAGCAGTTCTTC

clone size: few
D gene: -
J gene: TRBJ1-5
V gene: TRBV18
CDR3 protein: CASSPGSQQPQHF
CDR3 DNA: TGTGCCAGCTCACCGGGCAGTCAACAGCCCCAGCATTTT

clone size: -
D gene: TRBD1
J gene: TRBJ2-1
V gene: TRBV27
CDR3 protein: CASSLSTGTGSNEQFF
CDR3 DNA: TGTGCCAGCAGTTTATCGACCGGGACAGGGTCCAATGAGCAGTTCTTC

clone size: few
D gene: -
J gene: TRBJ2-7
V gene: TRBV7-2
CDR3 protein: CASSFGVSYEQYF
CDR3 DNA: TGTGCCAGCAGCTTTGGGGTCTCCTACGAGCAGTACTTC

clone size: -
D gene: -
J gene: TRBJ1-4
V gene: TRBV19
CDR3 protein: CASSMNSGQGNEKLFF
CDR3 DNA: TGTGCCAGTAGTATGAATTCTGGGCAGGGAAATGAAAAACTGTTTTTT

clone size: many
D gene: TRBD1
J gene: TRBJ2-1
V gene: TRBV7-8
CDR3 protein: CASSSWTGGSEQFF
CDR3 DNA: TGTGCCAGCAGCTCCTGGACAGGGGGCAGTGAGCAGTTCTTC

clone size: -
D gene: -
J gene: TRBJ1-5
V gene: TRBV30
CDR3 protein: CAWGRGTGDRYF
CDR3 DNA: -